Presented here are 31 T cell receptor beta chains from one specimen sequenced in a study of blood T cells in healthy people across ages. Primers used in a second PCR of roughly 6 to 11 cycles were a sample-barcoded 5' primer and a J-beta primer mix. TCRdb redid the calling of the 5' RACE reads with MiXCR, one entry per CDR3 protein. The sample lists about 1.1 million distinct CDR3 sequences; around two fifths were seen once. Material for sequencing was blood. Receptor source: a young man in good health.

The V call is TRBV20-1, the J call TRBJ2-6, with 11 bases fitting TRBD1. CDR1 DFQATT and CDR2 SNEGSKA come from the germline V gene (reference sequence). The CDR3 runs 18 residues. With V trimmed by 6 bases and J by 0 bases, 10 bases remained unmatched. This chain's CDR3 is CSAPGTGGLVSGANVLTF. The DNA of the CDR3 is TGCAGTGCACCAGGGACAGGGGGACTAGTCTCTGGGGCCAACGTCCTGACTTTC.

This clonotype was picked up a small number of times. The rearrangement uses TRBV18 and TRBJ2-3, with D perhaps matching TRBD1 (5 bases). The germline V gene has CDR1 KGHSH and CDR2 LQKENI. V was trimmed by 3 bases and J by 3 bases, leaving 10 bases between them. This CDR3 contains 14 residues. The CDR3 nucleotides read TGTGCCAGCTCACCTTCTAAGGGGACAGATACGCAGTATTTT. Its protein product is CASSPSKGTDTQYF.

The chain employs TRBV12-3 or TRBV12-4 and TRBJ2-3, with D unclear. This CDR3 has 15 amino acids. Between the trimmed V and J ends, which lost 3 bases and 2 bases, there was a span of 12 bases. The DNA for the CDR3 is TGTGCCAGCAGTTTTATGTCCAGTTCCACAGATACGCAGTATTTT. Its translation is CASSFMSSSTDTQYF.

The chain combines TRBV4-2 with TRBJ1-6; D remains ambiguous. The germline V and J ends were trimmed by 0 bases and 3 bases, with 6 bases remaining between them. CDR1 is LGHNA and CDR2 is YNFKEQ in the germline V gene. The CDR3 is 15 residues long. In DNA form, the CDR3 reads TGTGCCAGCAGCCAAGATAAGGGCTATAATTCACCCCTCCACTTT. It translates to CASSQDKGYNSPLHF.

DNA of the CDR3: TGCAGTGCTAGCTCTCAGTCCTACTCTGGAAACACCATATATTTT. This codes for CSASSQSYSGNTIYF. The rearrangement links TRBV20-1 to TRBJ1-3; D call uncertain. Germline values: CDR1 DFQATT, CDR2 SNEGSKA (reference sequence). Trimming shortened V by 3 bases and J by 0 bases, and 12 bases separated the two germline ends. This CDR3 has 15 amino acids.

This clonotype has just a few counts. The genes are TRBV7-9 and TRBJ2-7, with D possibly matching TRBD1 (6 bases). Near its end, the DNA agrees better with TRBJ2-5, so the J call may be wrong. The CDR3 spans 14 residues. Germline-derived CDR1 and CDR2 are SEHNR and FQNEAQ (reference sequence). CDR3 nucleotides: TGTGCCAGCAGCTTAACCGGACAGAGAGAGACCCAGTACTTC. Amino acid sequence: CASSLTGQRETQYF.

This clonotype came up a few times. The chain combines TRBV9 with TRBJ2-1; D is unresolved. The CDR3 extends over 14 amino acids. V shed 0 bases and J shed 9 bases, with 13 bases lying between them. Germline lookup yields CDR1 SGDLS and CDR2 YYNGEE. CDR3 region: CASSVEPDTSEQFF. The CDR3 bases are TGTGCCAGCAGCGTAGAGCCCGATACAAGTGAGCAGTTCTTC.

This clonotype was counted only a few times. This chain joins TRBV4-3 and TRBJ1-4; D not resolved. Germline CDR1 is LGHNA and CDR2 is YSLEER. The V and J ends lost 0 bases and 0 bases respectively, with 8 bases between them. The CDR3 is 16 amino acids. CDR3 in DNA: TGCGCCAGCAGCCAAGATCATGGACCAACTAATGAAAAACTGTTTTTT. Residues: CASSQDHGPTNEKLFF.

This clonotype has a handful of counts. The chain uses TRBV6-2 or TRBV6-3 and TRBJ2-4; D possibly matches TRBD1 or TRBD2 (5 bases each). Germline-derived CDR1 and CDR2 are MNHEY and SVGEGT. The length of the CDR3 is 13 residues. V was shortened by 2 bases and J by 4 bases, with 6 bases between the two germline ends. The CDR3 sequence is CASSYGTKNIQYF. The CDR3 coding sequence is TGTGCCAGCAGTTACGGGACGAAAAACATTCAGTACTTC.

This clonotype turned up a few times. The chain carries TRBV12-5 and TRBJ1-1; 7 nucleotides match TRBD1. Germline-derived CDR1 and CDR2 are LGHNT and FRNRAP. The trim removed 4 bases at V and 0 bases at J, leaving 2 bases unmatched. This CDR3 is 14 amino acids long. The CDR3 DNA follows: TGTGCTAGTGGTTCAGGGGGTTTGAACACTGAAGCTTTCTTT. It translates to CASGSGGLNTEAFF.

This sequence joins TRBV12-3 or TRBV12-4 and TRBJ2-3; D is uncertain. The CDR3 is 15 amino acids. V shed 5 bases and J shed 1 base, with 13 bases lying between them. The CDR3 protein is CASSIRTRGTDTQYF. The DNA of the CDR3 is TGTGCCAGCAGTATTCGGACCCGGGGCACAGATACGCAGTATTTT.

The CDR3 is CASSRGKEGNFHNSPLHF. The CDR3 region has the DNA TGTGCCAGCAGCCGGGGGAAGGAAGGGAACTTCCATAATTCACCCCTCCACTTT. The gene calls are TRBV3-1 and TRBJ1-6; D is perhaps TRBD1 (5 bases). With 4 bases removed from V and 5 bases from J, the gap between germline ends came to 21 bases. CDR3 length equals 18 residues. CDR1 and CDR2 (germline): LGHDT, YNNKEL (reference sequence).

This chain uses TRBV20-1 with TRBJ2-7; 11 bases are shared with TRBD2. The V gene end was trimmed by 0 bases and the J gene end by 2 bases; junction bases not matched to a gene: 9. The CDR3 has 17 residues. CDR1 is DFQATT, CDR2 SNEGSKA, per germline (reference sequence). In DNA, the CDR3 is TGCAGTGCTAGAGATATGCTAGCGGGAGGAAGTCCCTACGAGCAGTACTTC. Residues: CSARDMLAGGSPYEQYF.

V and J are TRBV6-5 and TRBJ2-2, with D uncertain. The V end lost 5 bases, the J end lost 2 bases, and 9 bases lay between the germline ends. There are 14 residues in the CDR3. Germline-derived CDR1 and CDR2 are MNHEY and SVGAGI. CDR3 sequence: CASSHNGNTGELFF. Written as DNA, the CDR3 is TGTGCCAGCAGTCATAACGGTAACACCGGGGAGCTGTTTTTT.

This clonotype was found a few times. V and J are TRBV12-3 or TRBV12-4 and TRBJ1-1; D is unresolved. Trimming pared 7 bases from V and 8 bases from J, leaving 17 bases between. There are 13 residues in the CDR3. CDR3: CASTGGGAGEAFF. Written as DNA, the CDR3 is TGTGCCAGCACTGGCGGTGGAGCCGGAGAAGCTTTCTTT.

For the CDR3, the DNA is TGCGCCAGCAGCCAAGAAGGGACTAGCGGAAACAATGAGCAGTTCTTC. Translating it yields CASSQEGTSGNNEQFF. This chain connects TRBV4-3 to TRBJ2-1; TRBD2 agrees at 11 bases. The germline V gene encodes CDR1 LGHNA and CDR2 YSLEER. CDR3 size: 16 residues. After removal of 0 bases from V and 5 bases from J, the junction contained 3 bases not matched to a gene.

The V and J genes are TRBV29-1 and TRBJ2-3; maybe TRBD1 (5 bases). This CDR3 comprises 14 residues. The germline V and J ends were trimmed by 4 bases and 7 bases, with 18 bases remaining between them. Germline V gene sequence: CDR1 SQVTM, CDR2 ANQGSEA. CDR3 in amino acids: CSVVGQGGENTQYF. In nucleotides, the CDR3 is TGCAGCGTTGTGGGTCAGGGCGGAGAAAATACGCAGTATTTT.

This clonotype was seen more than once but under ten times. The chain uses TRBV4-2 and TRBJ1-4; the D is unclear. The CDR3 runs to 17 residues. V was pared by 0 bases and J by 5 bases, with 16 bases between. Germline V gives CDR1 LGHNA, CDR2 YNFKEQ. The CDR3 DNA sequence: TGTGCCAGCAGCCAAGAGGGCGGTGCTTTCGGGAATGAAAAACTGTTTTTT. Translated: CASSQEGGAFGNEKLFF.

The table lists this clonotype with a few counts. The rearrangement joins TRBV20-1 to TRBJ1-1; TRBD1 is a possible D gene (6 bases). The germline CDR1 and CDR2 sequences are DFQATT and SNEGSKA (reference sequence). Trimming took off 2 bases at V and 1 base at J, with 17 bases between the two ends. This CDR3 has 16 residues. The CDR3 nucleotides read TGCAGTGCTAGACACCCCCTGGGGGGCGGGAACACTGAAGCTTTCTTT. It translates to CSARHPLGGGNTEAFF.

Remarks on this clonotype: The junction and the germline gene differ at one end; a read error may be behind it. The chain uses TRBV7-9 and TRBJ1-1; no clear D gene. CDR1 is SEHNR and CDR2 is FQNEAQ in the germline V gene (reference sequence). This CDR3 region has 15 residues. The DNA of the CDR3 is TGTGCCAGCAGCGACCCGACCCCCTCCAACACTGAAACTTTCTTT. Protein product: CASSDPTPSNTETFF.

The rearrangement joins TRBV2 to TRBJ1-5, with D maybe TRBD1 (5 bases). Germline V gene lookup returns CDR1 SNHLY and CDR2 FYNNEI. V was shortened by 8 bases and J by 5 bases, with 13 bases between the two germline ends. CDR3 size: 13 residues. The CDR3 DNA reads TGTGCCAGCCGACAGAGGCGGGATCAGCCCCAGCATTTT. This encodes CASRQRRDQPQHF.

The chain carries TRBV5-1 and TRBJ2-3, with a possible D match to TRBD2 (5 bases). This CDR3 spans 17 amino acids. Deletions cut 2 bases from V and 1 base from J, with 17 bases between. Germline CDR1 reads SGHRS; CDR2 reads YFSETQ. This CDR3 reads CASSFSPGSARTDTQYF. CDR3 DNA: TGCGCCAGCAGCTTCTCCCCTGGGAGCGCCCGCACAGATACGCAGTATTTT.

CDR3 in amino acids: CASSLGQGDNEQYF. In DNA form, the CDR3 reads TGTGCCAGCAGCCTAGGACAGGGGGACAATGAGCAGTACTTC. This chain connects TRBV5-4 to TRBJ2-1, with 10 bases lining up with TRBD1. The J call could be wrong; TRBJ2-7 is a better fit for the DNA end. The CDR3 runs 14 residues. Germline V gives CDR1 SGHNT, CDR2 YYREEE (reference sequence).

The V gene is TRBV6-6, the J gene TRBJ2-1; D is possibly TRBD1 (6 bases). The germline CDR1 and CDR2 sequences are MNHNY and SVGAGI (reference sequence). V lost 5 bases to trimming and J lost 13 bases, with 18 bases between them. The CDR3 extends over 13 amino acids. The CDR3 sequence is CASSPVVGAEQFF. DNA for the CDR3: TGTGCCAGCAGTCCCGTTGTGGGGGCTGAACAGTTCTTC.

This clonotype appeared a few times. This rearrangement joins TRBV28 to TRBJ2-3; 7 nucleotides align to TRBD2. There are 14 residues in the CDR3. Germline assignment: CDR1 MDHEN and CDR2 SYDVKM. Trimming removed 2 bases from V and 4 bases from J; junction bases left unmatched: 3. As DNA, the CDR3 is TGTGCCAGCAGTTTAGGGGAGGGTTCAGATACGCAGTATTTT. Residues: CASSLGEGSDTQYF.

The CDR3 is CASSVDSSTYEQYF. In nucleotides, the CDR3 is TGTGCCAGCAGCGTAGATAGCAGTACCTACGAGCAGTACTTC. The chain has TRBV9 and TRBJ2-4; D not certain. The end of the DNA is better explained by TRBJ2-7, so the J call may be wrong. The CDR3 covers 14 residues. The germline V gene has CDR1 SGDLS and CDR2 YYNGEE.

This chain's CDR3 is CASSRILNQPQHF. The CDR3 DNA reads TGTGCCAGCAGTCGAATACTTAATCAGCCCCAGCATTTT. The rearrangement uses TRBV6-2 or TRBV6-3 and TRBJ1-5; no firm D call. Germline V gives CDR1 MNHEY, CDR2 SVGEGT. This CDR3 has 13 amino acids. Between the trimmed V and J ends, which lost 5 bases and 4 bases, there was a span of 9 bases.

This clonotype has more than one count but fewer than ten. The rearrangement joins TRBV20-1 to TRBJ1-2, with TRBD1 identical over 7 bases. This CDR3 is 13 amino acids long. Per germline, CDR1 DFQATT and CDR2 SNEGSKA (reference sequence). J lost 7 bases, V lost 6 bases, and 11 bases had no gene match. The CDR3 nucleotides are TGCAGTGCCGGGCCCGGGACAGAGATTGGCTACACCTTC. It codes for CSAGPGTEIGYTF.

The J gene is TRBJ2-1, the V gene TRBV7-9, with D perhaps TRBD1 (5 bases). CDR1 and CDR2 from the germline V gene are SEHNR and FQNEAQ (reference sequence). Trimming shortened V by 6 bases and J by 10 bases, and 13 bases separated the two germline ends. The CDR3 runs 12 residues. CDR3 DNA sequence: TGTGCCAGCAGGTTAAACAGGAAGGAGCAGTTCTTC. Translating it yields CASRLNRKEQFF.

The rearrangement links TRBV19 to TRBJ1-1, with 7 bases matching TRBD1. The germline V gene encodes CDR1 LNHDA and CDR2 SQIVND (reference sequence). Unmatched junction bases numbered 12, after V lost 5 bases and J lost 3 bases. The CDR3 has 16 residues. The CDR3 coding sequence is TGTGCCAGTAGTGCAGGACAGGATTTGATGGACACTGAAGCTTTCTTT. It translates to CASSAGQDLMDTEAFF.

The V call is TRBV18, the J call TRBJ2-3; D is unresolved. V lost 3 bases and J 3 bases, leaving 10 bases between the germline ends. Germline loops: CDR1 KGHSH, CDR2 LQKENI. The CDR3 contains 14 residues. The CDR3 bases are TGTGCCAGCTCACCCGTTTTGGGGACAGATACGCAGTATTTT. It is translated as CASSPVLGTDTQYF.